The rows below give T cell receptor beta chains drawn from one sample of a study of T cells after yellow fever vaccination. TCRdb processed the 5' RACE reads anew with MiXCR; each CDR3 protein has one entry. The table has about 240,000 distinct CDR3 sequences, 6.9% seen once. The sample was CD4+ T cells sorted from PBMCs, taken 15 days after the yellow fever booster vaccination. The receptors originated from a man aged 25-40 years who received the YFV17D yellow fever vaccine. Both conserved end residues are part of each CDR3. Each record gives: J gene, V gene, clone size, D gene, CDR3 protein, CDR3 DNA. A D gene is named only where the DNA matches it firmly. Only part of the rows carry a size: once, few, many, or a class if the clone is expanded.

TRBJ2-7	TRBV5-6	few	TRBD1	CASSLLSGTDFYEQYF	TGTGCCAGCAGCTTGCTTTCCGGGACAGACTTCTACGAGCAGTACTTC
TRBJ2-1	TRBV20-1	few	TRBD1	CSAGGQGFWEQFF	TGCAGTGCAGGGGGACAGGGATTTTGGGAGCAGTTCTTC
TRBJ1-1	TRBV5-1	-	-	CASSPRRMNTEAFF	TGCGCCAGCAGCCCGAGACGGATGAACACTGAAGCTTTCTTT
TRBJ2-1	TRBV10-3	many	TRBD1	CAISTGVLDEQFF	TGTGCCATCAGCACAGGGGTCCTTGATGAGCAGTTCTTC
TRBJ2-7	TRBV12-3/TRBV12-4	many	-	CASSSSGKGYEQYF	-
TRBJ2-7	TRBV7-2	-	TRBD2	CASSYTSGNSYEQYF	TGTGCCAGCAGCTATACTAGCGGGAATTCCTACGAGCAGTACTTC
TRBJ2-1	TRBV28	few	TRBD1	CASAIGDRPFNEQFF	TGTGCCAGCGCCATTGGGGACAGGCCCTTTAATGAGCAGTTCTTC
TRBJ2-7	TRBV20-1	few	TRBD1	CSATRTGGSYEQYF	TGCAGTGCTACGAGGACAGGGGGATCCTACGAGCAGTACTTC
TRBJ2-5	TRBV7-2	-	TRBD2	CASSPRTSAHSETQYF	TGTGCCAGCAGCCCTCGGACTAGCGCGCACTCAGAGACCCAGTACTTC
TRBJ2-7	TRBV4-3	many	TRBD1	CASSPGQKPYEQYF	TGCGCCAGCAGCCCGGGACAGAAGCCCTACGAGCAGTACTTC
TRBJ2-1	TRBV4-3	-	-	CASSQSGKIHNEQFF	TGCGCCAGCAGCCAGAGCGGAAAAATACACAATGAGCAGTTCTTC
TRBJ2-5	TRBV23-1	-	TRBD1	CASGDRAAITQETQYF	TGCGCCAGCGGGGACAGGGCCGCCATTACCCAAGAGACCCAGTACTTC
TRBJ1-5	TRBV6-2/TRBV6-3	-	-	CASRLTAINQPQHF	TGTGCCAGCAGGCTAACAGCGATCAATCAGCCCCAGCATTTT
TRBJ2-1	TRBV3-1	-	-	CASSQGMAAGSLFF	TGTGCCAGCAGCCAAGGGATGGCGGCAGGTTCATTGTTCTTC
TRBJ2-1	TRBV9	few	TRBD1	CASSRQQGGSYNEQFF	TGTGCCAGCAGCAGGCAACAGGGGGGCTCCTACAATGAGCAGTTCTTC
TRBJ2-7	TRBV5-1	few	-	CASSRRSNEQYF	TGCGCCAGCAGCCGTCGGTCCAACGAGCAGTACTTC
TRBJ2-1	TRBV20-1	many	-	CSASPGDEQFF	TGCAGTGCTAGCCCGGGGGATGAGCAGTTCTTC
TRBJ2-7	TRBV30	few	-	CAWSRPGSAREQYF	TGTGCCTGGAGCCGGCCAGGTTCCGCGAGGGAGCAGTACTTC
TRBJ2-6	TRBV12-5	-	-	CASGLSQGLTTGANVLTF	TGTGCTAGTGGTCTATCACAGGGTTTAACGACTGGGGCCAACGTCCTGACTTTC
TRBJ2-7	TRBV5-1	-	TRBD1	CASSLWGQGRHEQYF	TGCGCCAGCAGCTTGTGGGGACAGGGACGCCACGAGCAGTACTTC
TRBJ2-1	TRBV4-3	-	-	CASSTEASLGYNEQFF	TGCGCCAGCAGCACTGAAGCTAGCCTGGGATACAATGAGCAGTTCTTC
TRBJ2-5	TRBV18	few	TRBD2	CASSPMGLAGVQETQYF	TGTGCCAGCTCACCGATGGGACTAGCGGGAGTCCAAGAGACCCAGTACTTC
TRBJ2-5	TRBV20-1	-	-	CSARAGAGETQYF	TGCAGTGCTAGAGCGGGGGCAGGAGAGACCCAGTACTTC
TRBJ1-1	TRBV18	many	TRBD1	CASSPGQGTEAFF	TGTGCCAGCTCACCCGGACAGGGCACTGAAGCTTTCTTT
TRBJ2-7	TRBV5-1	few	-	CASTLDRTSREQYF	TGCGCCAGCACACTGGACAGGACTAGTCGCGAGCAGTACTTC
TRBJ2-1	TRBV7-9	-	-	CASSGSPGSINEQFF	TGTGCCAGCAGCGGGAGCCCAGGGAGCATCAATGAGCAGTTCTTC